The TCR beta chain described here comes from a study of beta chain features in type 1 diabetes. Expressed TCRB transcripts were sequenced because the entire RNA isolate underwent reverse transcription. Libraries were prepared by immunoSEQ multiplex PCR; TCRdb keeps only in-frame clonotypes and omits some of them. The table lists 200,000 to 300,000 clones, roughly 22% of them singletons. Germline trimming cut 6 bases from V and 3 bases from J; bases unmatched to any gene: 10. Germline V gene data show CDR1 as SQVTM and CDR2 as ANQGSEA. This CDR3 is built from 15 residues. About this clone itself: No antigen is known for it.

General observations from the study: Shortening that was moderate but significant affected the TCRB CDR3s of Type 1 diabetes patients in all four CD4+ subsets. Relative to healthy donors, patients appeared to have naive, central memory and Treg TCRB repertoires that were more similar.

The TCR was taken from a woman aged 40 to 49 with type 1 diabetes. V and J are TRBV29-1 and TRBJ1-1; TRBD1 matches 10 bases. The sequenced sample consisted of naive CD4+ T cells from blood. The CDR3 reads CSVASGTGAYTEAFF. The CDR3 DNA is TGCAGCGTGGCCTCCGGGACAGGGGCATACACTGAAGCTTTCTTT.